Below, one TCR beta chain is given with its context. As originally analysed: Reference gene primer amplification gave nucleated cell count estimates. Some clones are missing from TCRdb's copy, which holds only in-frame ones; the method was immunoSEQ multiplex PCR. The V and J calls and clone size come from that table; D and trimming were worked out from the DNA. This table has more than 60,000 clones, 90% appearing once. This sample was included in a study of blood T cell repertoires in COVID-19. At the level of the study: There were acute and convalescent COVID-19 samples, and they came from the United States, Italy and Spain. Sources were T cells, B-cell-depleted T cells, or PBMCs; the material itself was cDNA or gDNA.

The CDR3 is 15 residues long. The germline V gene has CDR1 SGHRS and CDR2 YFSETQ. The ends lost 7 bases at V and 5 bases at J; junction bases unmatched: 9. The rearrangement links TRBV5-1 to TRBJ1-4, with TRBD1 matching 9 bases. Sequenced sample: peripheral blood. The TCR comes from a woman at least 80 years old with active or convalescent COVID-19. In DNA form, the CDR3 reads TGCGCCAGCGGGACAGGGCGGTCCCAAAATGAAAAACTGTTTTTT. Translated: CASGTGRSQNEKLFF.